This entry concerns a single T cell receptor (beta chain). Its antigen is not yet known. Library generation was performed with the immunoSEQ multiplex PCR assay. A mixture of 60 forward primers for TCR Vbeta segments and 13 reverse primers for TCR Jbeta segments was used in the multiplex PCR. Amplification of the CDR3 region of rearranged TCR beta genes was performed with a multiplex PCR assay on genomic DNA. Amplified TCR beta libraries were sequenced as 87-base-pair reads on the Illumina HiSeq System. In the authors' own workflow: In a later analysis, about 80 million unique TCR beta chains were counted across the roughly 670 repertoires, and approximately 11 million of these chains were shared by at least two donors. Raw reads were error-corrected and collapsed into unique sequences by a nearest-neighbor algorithm in which closely related sequences were merged to remove PCR and sequencing errors. CDR3 sequences were aligned to IMGT reference sequences to assign V, D and J gene segments. Each retained sequence needed at least a six-nucleotide match to both a V gene segment and a J gene segment. A rearrangement was called productive if the CDR3 had no stop codons and remained in frame with V and J, and every other rearrangement was called non-productive. CDR3 was defined according to IMGT convention as the region running from the second conserved V-encoded cysteine to the conserved J-encoded phenylalanine. Sequences without an unambiguous match to a single V gene segment were excluded from the earlier analysis of almost 600 of the donors. In an earlier analysis of more than 500 of the donors, a V segment was called functional when productive rearrangements were above 56.7%, and segregating when the standard deviation between donors exceeded 5%. A statistical classification framework was built to diagnose cytomegalovirus status from the catalog of TCR beta chain sequences. A later analysis assigned V and J genes by comparing TCR nucleotide sequences with IMGT/GENE-DB human TR gene sequences. Using the TCRdist pipeline, a later analysis assigned CDR3 sequences along with most-parsimonious VDJ recombination scenarios. In a later analysis, each TCR beta chain was defined by its CDR3 amino acid sequence together with its V-gene family, and reads lacking a unique V-gene family were excluded. A later analysis removed 500 to 600 highly shared, low-generation-probability nucleotide sequences to deal with suspected cross-contamination and a sequencing artifact. In a later analysis, a clonal expansion index was calculated for each public chain from normalized within-repertoire ranks of inferred template counts. Generation probabilities in a later analysis came from a VDJ recombination model fitted to out-of-frame rearrangements, and those results were checked against IGoR. In a later analysis, TCR-TCR, TCR-HLA and TCR-CMV co-occurrence was scored with hypergeometric tests, and a repertoire-size bias correction was applied to TCR pairs. In a later analysis, false discovery rates were estimated by permuting HLA or CMV assignments 20 times. In a later analysis, co-occurring TCRs were grouped with DBSCAN, and TCRdist sequence similarity was added when clustering was performed within HLA-allele-positive subsets. Repertoires with fewer than 30,000 or more than 120,000 public chains were left out of co-occurrence clustering, as were four to six repertoires with anomalous nucleotide sharing. TCRdb obtained this table from immuneACCESS and retained in-frame rearrangements with V and J assigned. These tables miss some clones; where compared with another copy, unresolved V genes account for less than half of the shortfall, and the remainder is unexplained. V and J calls and clone size follow that table, whereas D and trimming were derived from the DNA. The sample table on file contains around 150,000 clones. 1% to 1.5% of the sample belongs to the ten largest clones.

CDR3 length: 15 amino acids, cysteine to phenylalanine. Only the CDR3 DNA is retained, 45 bases long and in frame from the first base. Trimming removed 4 bases from V and 0 bases from J, leaving 14 bases between the germline ends. For CDR1 and CDR2, the germline V gene lists SGHRS and YFSETQ. The cohort consisted of approximately 690 healthy bone marrow donors. All cohort members were sampled while nominally healthy, although unrecorded immune exposures were likely present. The donor was CMV seronegative and belonged to the group of around 400 seronegative cohort members. Every donor gave a peripheral blood sample, and the peripheral blood mononuclear cells from that sample were used for TCR beta sequencing. Genomic DNA extraction from the blood cell samples was performed with the Qiagen DNeasy Blood Extraction Kit. These data come from a study of cytomegalovirus exposure and HLA in healthy donors (dated by TCRdb to about 2017). Regarding the research as a whole: An earlier analysis of around 600 of the donors reported more than 250 Gb of sequence data and more than 90 million unique TCR beta sequences from about 180 million T cells. An early release covering 550 to 700 HLA-typed donors comprised about 300 gigabases of sequencing data and around 80 million unique TCR sequences. Of the 300 to 450 genotyped donors, 70% to 90% were placed in the genetic ancestry cluster associated with self-reported Caucasian donors. The aim of the study was to test whether cataloging public T cell receptors could identify signatures of past pathogen exposure. The study profiled the T cell repertoires of some 610 subjects by immunosequencing and related them to cytomegalovirus serostatus. A separate validation cohort of some 130 different subjects was used in addition to the roughly 670-subject first cohort. The study combined high-throughput TCR immunosequencing, statistical association of individual TCRs with disease status, and machine learning to predict cytomegalovirus infection status. A later analysis re-examined previously published TCR beta repertoires from more than 650 donors and added high-resolution HLA genotyping to investigate patterns of TCR occurrence. Rather than using new phenotypic data, the later analysis identified candidate immune exposures from TCR beta sequences and from how often those sequences occurred across donors. To decide whether each TCR beta V gene segment behaved as functional or pseudogenic, an earlier analysis of nearly 600 of the donors relied on high-throughput TCR beta sequencing. Donor age, sex, ethnicity and CMV serostatus were collected together with the repertoire data. A later genetic analysis took genome-wide SNP genotypes for about three fifths of the 666 donors and used that subset as a discovery cohort. All discovery cohort repertoires had been generated using a single sequencing platform. HLA typing covered class I and class II loci at four-digit resolution. Typing coverage differed by locus: A, B, C, DRB1 and DQB1 were typed in roughly 620-630 donors, DQA1 in 500 to 550, DPA1 in some 600, and DPB1 in just under 480. About five DR-DQ haplotypes were treated as single units for association and clustering because of strong linkage in the cohort. Across 300 to 500 genotyped donors of the cohort, an average of approximately 200,000 unique TCR beta nucleotide sequences per donor were sequenced, and roughly a sixth of those sequences were non-productive.

Points the paper makes about the study in general: A later genetic analysis associated a missense DCLRE1C variant with V-gene and J-gene trimming of TCR beta chains, and an independent cohort replicated the association. Because counts were too low, 15 or so rarely observed V segments, including chromosome 9 orphons, were excluded from the earlier analysis of under 650 of the donors. When HLA alleles, especially DR and DQ, strongly co-occurred, TCR associations were difficult to assign to individual alleles. The study gave a list of around 170 TCR beta chains associated with cytomegalovirus. A further reported finding was that TCR beta sequences accurately predicted the HLA-A and HLA-B alleles for most subjects in the first cohort. A later genetic analysis reported fewer N-insertions in productive TCRs among donors in an Asian-associated ancestry cluster than the approximately 670-donor mean. Broadly in line with IMGT annotations, most TCR beta V segments showed up in productive rearrangements about 90% or about 30% of the time in an earlier analysis of under 700 of the donors. Some IMGT-functional V segments, including TRBV6-2 and TRBV6-3, could not be told apart with the 87-base-pair reads, so those segments were excluded. Across donors, most TCR sequences were observed very rarely, whereas some public TCRs were present in many individuals. For the cohort, immune exposure information was limited to CMV serostatus. Cytomegalovirus status was reported to be diagnosed by the classifier with high specificity and sensitivity in both the original and validation cohorts. In a later analysis, most CMV-associated TCR beta chains were found to appear HLA-restricted, with HLA associations seemingly driven largely by CMV exposure. In a later analysis, HLA-associated TCR beta chains were found to be more clonally expanded and to have lower generation probabilities than equally common non-associated chains. A cluster of highly shared sequence variants was judged likely to be a technical artifact of the sequencing pipeline. Because HLA typing was unavailable for some donors at each locus, only the typed subset was used in association tests. According to the authors, the approach could potentially be generalized to other disease states and immunological phenotypes. In a later analysis, TCR association rates were found to vary across HLA loci, with the most associated TCRs seen for DRB1 alleles and the fewest for HLA-C alleles. A later analysis reported that several top co-occurrence clusters appeared linked to parvovirus B19, influenza, CMV and Epstein-Barr virus. At a false discovery rate of 0.05, a later analysis linked some 17,000 TCR beta sequences to specific HLA alleles. This cohort had only TCR beta chains sequenced, and the lack of alpha or paired-chain data limited which features could be detected. A few of the identified cytomegalovirus-associated TCR beta chains were confirmed in vitro to be specific for cytomegalovirus antigens. Roughly uniform sequencing depth across donors was assumed in presence/absence analyses, although this assumption may not hold. Correlated functional status among segregating V segments might be attributable to linkage disequilibrium, but an unknown experimental factor could not be ruled out.

The sequence links TRBV5-1 to TRBJ2-7; the D gene cannot be named for sure. The specimen sequenced was PBMCs. The sequence was collected from a woman aged 60-70 years in good health and CMV-seronegative. CDR3 loop: CASSPHFDRSYEQYF. DNA sequence: TGCGCCAGCAGCCCCCACTTCGATCGCTCCTACGAGCAGTACTTC.